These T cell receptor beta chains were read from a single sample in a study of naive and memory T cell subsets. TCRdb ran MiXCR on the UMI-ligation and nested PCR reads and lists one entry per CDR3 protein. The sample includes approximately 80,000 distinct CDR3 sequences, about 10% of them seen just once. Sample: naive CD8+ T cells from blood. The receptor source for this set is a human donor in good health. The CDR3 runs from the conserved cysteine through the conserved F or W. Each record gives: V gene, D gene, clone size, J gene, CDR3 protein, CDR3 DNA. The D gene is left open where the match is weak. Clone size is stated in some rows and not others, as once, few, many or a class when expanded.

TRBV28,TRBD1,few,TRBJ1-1,CASSTRDRVLGYDEAFF,TGTGCCAGCAGTACCCGGGACAGGGTCCTCGGCTATGATGAAGCTTTCTTT
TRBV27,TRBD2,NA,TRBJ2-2,CASRPSSGSAGELFF,TGTGCCAGCAGGCCCTCTAGCGGGAGTGCCGGGGAGCTGTTTTTT
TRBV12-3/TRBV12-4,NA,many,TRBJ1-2,CASSPSLVRSAGGYTF,TGTGCCAGCAGCCCATCGCTGGTGCGGTCGGCGGGCGGCTACACCTTC
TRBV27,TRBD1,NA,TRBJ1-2,CASSSIRDSYGYTF,TGTGCCAGCAGTTCCATTAGGGACAGCTATGGCTACACCTTC
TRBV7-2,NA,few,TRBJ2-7,CASSLVRGPDYEQYF,TGTGCCAGCAGCTTAGTAAGGGGACCAGACTACGAGCAGTACTTC
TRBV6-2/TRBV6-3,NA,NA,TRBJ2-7,CASSPGHLYEQYF,TGTGCCAGCAGCCCCGGACACCTCTACGAGCAGTACTTC
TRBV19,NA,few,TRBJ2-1,CASSIGLYNEQFF,TGTGCCAGTAGTATCGGCCTTTACAATGAGCAGTTCTTC
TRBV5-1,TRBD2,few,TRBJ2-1,CASSPRTSGRNEQFF,TGCGCCAGCAGCCCACGGACTAGCGGGCGCAATGAGCAGTTCTTC
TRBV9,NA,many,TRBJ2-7,CASSPNSYEQYF,TGTGCCAGCAGTCCTAACTCCTACGAGCAGTACTTC
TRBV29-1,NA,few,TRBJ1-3,CSVDVGTSGNTIYF,TGCAGCGTTGACGTGGGGACAAGTGGAAACACCATATATTTT
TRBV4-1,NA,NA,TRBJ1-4,CASSQATITNEKLFF,TGCGCCAGCAGCCAAGCTACTATAACTAATGAAAAACTGTTTTTT
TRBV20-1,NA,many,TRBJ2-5,CSAIQRRAETQYF,TGCAGTGCTATACAAAGGCGGGCGGAGACCCAGTACTTC
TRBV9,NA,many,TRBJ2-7,CASSVWGGAEQYF,TGTGCCAGCAGCGTTTGGGGTGGGGCCGAGCAGTACTTC
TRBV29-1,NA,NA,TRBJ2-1,CSVEPGARGNEQFF,TGCAGCGTTGAGCCGGGGGCGCGGGGCAATGAGCAGTTCTTC
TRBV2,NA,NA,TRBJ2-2,CASRERTGELFF,TGTGCCAGCAGGGAACGCACCGGGGAGCTGTTTTTT
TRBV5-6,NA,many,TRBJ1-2,CASSPTETAFNYGYTF,TGTGCCAGCAGCCCGACCGAGACCGCCTTCAACTATGGCTACACCTTC
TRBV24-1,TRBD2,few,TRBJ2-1,CATSKPGLAVHEQFF,TGTGCCACCAGCAAGCCGGGACTAGCGGTTCATGAGCAGTTCTTC
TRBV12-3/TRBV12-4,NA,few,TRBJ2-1,CASSFSGAGEQFF,TGTGCCAGCAGTTTCTCCGGGGCAGGAGAGCAGTTCTTC
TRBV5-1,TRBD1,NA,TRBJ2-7,CASFRDRGYEQYF,TGCGCCAGCTTCCGGGACAGGGGTTACGAGCAGTACTTC
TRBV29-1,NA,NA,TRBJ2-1,CSVVASSSYNEQFF,TGCAGCGTGGTAGCGTCAAGCTCCTACAATGAGCAGTTCTTC
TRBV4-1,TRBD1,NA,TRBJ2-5,CASSQDRGASRFQETQYF,TGCGCCAGCAGCCAGGACAGGGGGGCTAGCAGGTTCCAAGAGACCCAGTACTTC
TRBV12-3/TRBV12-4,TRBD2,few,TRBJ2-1,CASLRTSGRGAYNEQFF,TGTGCCAGCTTGCGGACTAGCGGGAGGGGGGCCTACAATGAGCAGTTCTTC
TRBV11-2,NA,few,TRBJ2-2,CASSLTGELFF,TGTGCCAGCAGCTTAACCGGGGAGCTGTTTTTT
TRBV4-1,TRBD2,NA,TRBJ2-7,CASSQGQLAGAHEQYF,TGCGCCAGCAGCCAAGGTCAACTAGCGGGAGCCCACGAGCAGTACTTC
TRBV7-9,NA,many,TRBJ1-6,CASSSSASTGLENSPLHF,TGTGCCAGCAGCTCCTCAGCCTCCACCGGACTGGAAAATTCACCCCTCCACTTT
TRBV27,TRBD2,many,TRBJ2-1,CASSLLREGPDNEQFF,TGTGCCAGCAGTTTATTGCGGGAGGGCCCAGACAATGAGCAGTTCTTC
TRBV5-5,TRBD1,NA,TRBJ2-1,CASSLDRVGDEQFF,TGTGCCAGCAGCCTTGACAGGGTTGGTGATGAGCAGTTCTTC
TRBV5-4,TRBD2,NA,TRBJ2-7,CASSLAGGIYEQYF,TGTGCCAGCAGCTTAGCGGGAGGAATCTACGAGCAGTACTTC
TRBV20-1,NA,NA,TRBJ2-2,CSARGLSLNTGELFF,TGCAGTGCTAGGGGACTGAGCTTGAACACCGGGGAGCTGTTTTTT
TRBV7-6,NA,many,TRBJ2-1,CASSPPGTRSWAEQFF,TGTGCCAGCAGTCCCCCCGGGACCAGGAGTTGGGCTGAGCAGTTCTTC
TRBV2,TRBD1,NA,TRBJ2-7,CASRWDSTSYEQYF,TGTGCCAGCAGGTGGGACAGCACCTCCTACGAGCAGTACTTC
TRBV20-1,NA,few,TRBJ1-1,CSARDLEGDEAFF,TGCAGTGCTAGAGATCTAGAAGGGGATGAAGCTTTCTTT
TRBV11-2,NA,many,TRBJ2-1,CASSRREQFF,TGTGCCAGCAGCCGCCGGGAGCAGTTCTTC
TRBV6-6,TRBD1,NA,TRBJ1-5,CASSYTGERQGRPQHF,TGTGCCAGCAGTTACACCGGGGAACGACAGGGACGGCCCCAGCATTTT
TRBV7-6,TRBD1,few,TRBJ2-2,CASSPRQGVSTGELFF,TGTGCCAGCAGCCCTCGACAGGGTGTGTCCACCGGGGAGCTGTTTTTT
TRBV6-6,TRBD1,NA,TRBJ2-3,CASSYPGEGQREWDTQYF,TGTGCCAGCAGTTACCCGGGTGAGGGACAGAGAGAGTGGGATACGCAGTATTTT
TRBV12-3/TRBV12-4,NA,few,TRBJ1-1,CASSLLAENTEAFF,TGTGCCAGCAGTTTGTTGGCAGAGAACACTGAAGCTTTCTTT
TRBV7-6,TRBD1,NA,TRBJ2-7,CASSNRDRVYEQYF,TGTGCCAGCAGCAACCGGGACAGGGTCTACGAGCAGTACTTC
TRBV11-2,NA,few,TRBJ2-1,CASSFVRNEQFF,TGTGCCAGCAGCTTCGTTAGGAATGAGCAGTTCTTC
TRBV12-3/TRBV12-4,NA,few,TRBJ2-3,CASRSSDSGGNTQYF,TGTGCCAGCAGATCCTCCGACTCAGGAGGTAATACGCAGTATTTT
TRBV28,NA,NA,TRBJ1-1,CASSGVGNTEAFF,TGTGCCAGCAGCGGAGTCGGGAACACTGAAGCTTTCTTT
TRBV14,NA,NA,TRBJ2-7,CASSQVSGLSYEQYF,TGTGCCAGCAGCCAAGTTAGCGGCCTATCCTACGAGCAGTACTTC
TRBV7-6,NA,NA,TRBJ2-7,CASSPGEAYEQYF,TGTGCCAGCAGCCCAGGGGAAGCCTACGAGCAGTACTTC
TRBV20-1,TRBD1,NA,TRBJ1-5,CSARPTDRDRVNNQPQHF,TGCAGTGCTAGACCCACTGACCGGGACAGGGTTAACAATCAGCCCCAGCATTTT
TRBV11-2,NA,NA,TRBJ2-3,CASSPWPPERKGTDTQYF,TGTGCCAGCAGCCCCTGGCCGCCGGAGCGGAAGGGGACAGATACGCAGTATTTT
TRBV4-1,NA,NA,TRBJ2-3,CASSQAPSTDTQYF,TGCGCCAGCAGCCAAGCTCCTAGCACAGATACGCAGTATTTT